The sequence of this T cell receptor beta chain was determined in a study of TIL therapy for anti-PD-1-resistant metastatic lung cancer. The immunoSEQ assay was v3. Generated by immunoSEQ multiplex PCR, the TCRdb table keeps only in-frame clones and is missing some. The sample lists about 50,000 clones, roughly 78% occurring once. Time point specified: pre-treatment sample, taken before nivolumab and TIL therapy. This CDR3 region has 15 residues. Per the germline V gene, CDR1 is SGHAT and CDR2 is FQNNGV. V lost 1 base and J lost 10; bases outside the gene matches: 6. The chain couples TRBV11-2 to TRBJ1-6, with 8 bases matching TRBD1. The sample consisted of blood, taken at baseline. This sequence was found in a woman aged 30 to 85 with non-small cell lung cancer. DNA of the CDR3: TGTGCCAGCAGCTTAGCTACAGGGGGAGGCTCACCCCTCCACTTT. The encoded protein is CASSLATGGGSPLHF.